A selection of T cell receptor beta chains follows, all from one sample in a study of blood T cells in healthy people across ages. TCRdb re-called the 5' RACE reads through MiXCR, storing one row per CDR3 protein. The table lists 600,000 to 850,000 distinct CDR3 sequences, approximately 39% of them singletons. Sequences were obtained from blood. All receptors come from a woman aged 60 to 75 in good health. Both conserved end residues are part of each CDR3. D genes are given only for firm matches. Clone size is stated in some rows and not others, as once, few, many or a class when expanded.

TRBV30,few,TRBJ1-2,TRBD1,TGTGCCTTCTCACTCGACAGGGCGGACGGCTACACCTTC,CAFSLDRADGYTF
TRBV7-2,few,TRBJ2-7,TRBD2,TGTGCCAGCAGCAACCCCGCGGGAGTGGGGGAGCAGTACTTC,CASSNPAGVGEQYF
TRBV5-6,few,TRBJ2-1,NA,TGTGCCAGCAGCTTTTTTGACGGGCGGGACAATGAGCAGTTCTTC,CASSFFDGRDNEQFF
TRBV12-3/TRBV12-4,once,TRBJ1-4,TRBD1,TGTGCCAGCAGACCCGGACAGGGTGAAAAACTGTTTTTT,CASRPGQGEKLFF
TRBV15,NA,TRBJ2-1,NA,TGTGCCACCAGCAGAGATCTTGGGGACAATGAGCAGTTCTTC,CATSRDLGDNEQFF
TRBV7-2,NA,TRBJ2-1,TRBD1,TGTGCCAGCAGCTTGATTCGGACAGGGCCCTACAATGAGCAGTTCTTC,CASSLIRTGPYNEQFF
TRBV6-5,NA,TRBJ2-7,NA,TGTGCCAGCAGTTACCTGGGAGGAAAGTCCTCCTACGAGCAGTACTTC,CASSYLGGKSSYEQYF
TRBV28,NA,TRBJ1-2,NA,TGTGCCAGCAGGCCATCCGGGACGGGACAATGGTATGGCTACACCTTC,CASRPSGTGQWYGYTF
TRBV6-6,few,TRBJ2-3,NA,TGTGCCTACGGTAGGCGGGACACAGATACGCAGTATTTT,CAYGRRDTDTQYF
TRBV6-1,NA,TRBJ2-5,TRBD2,TGTGCCAGCAGTGTTCGGACTAGCCGAGAGACCCAGTACTTC,CASSVRTSRETQYF
TRBV7-6,NA,TRBJ2-5,NA,TGTGCCAGCAGCTTCCTTGGGGGGAGAGAGGAGACCCAGTACTTC,CASSFLGGREETQYF
TRBV4-2,NA,TRBJ1-5,NA,TGTGCCAGCAGCCATCCCAGTCTGGGGGCCAGCAATCAGCCCCAGCATTTT,CASSHPSLGASNQPQHF
TRBV6-5,NA,TRBJ1-1,TRBD1,TGTGCCAGCAGTCGACCGGGACAGGGAAGGACCACTGAAGCTTTCTTT,CASSRPGQGRTTEAFF
TRBV25-1,many,TRBJ2-7,TRBD1,TGTGCCAGCAGTGAAGGACAGGGCTACTACGAGCAGTACTTC,CASSEGQGYYEQYF
TRBV3-1,NA,TRBJ2-5,NA,TGTGCCAGCAGCCATTTGAAGCGTGTGGAGACCCAGTACTTC,CASSHLKRVETQYF
TRBV20-1,NA,TRBJ2-5,TRBD2,TGCAGTGCTAGTGGATCTAGCGGGAGGTCTGAGCAGTACTTC,CSASGSSGRSEQYF
TRBV20-1,NA,TRBJ1-2,NA,TGCAGTGCTAGTGAGAAGAACTATGGCTACACCTTC,CSASEKNYGYTF
TRBV9,NA,TRBJ2-7,NA,TGTGCCAGCAGCGTAGCGAACGGCTACGAGCAGTACTTC,CASSVANGYEQYF
TRBV6-2/TRBV6-3,NA,TRBJ2-7,NA,TGTGCCAGCAGTTACCCGGAGTACGAGCAGTACTTC,CASSYPEYEQYF
TRBV15,NA,TRBJ1-4,NA,TGTGCCACCAGCACCGGGACGGTGATTAATGAAAAACTGTTTTTT,CATSTGTVINEKLFF
TRBV10-1,NA,TRBJ2-7,NA,TGCGCCAGCAGTGGTACCGGGGCGTCTCACGAGCAGTACTTC,CASSGTGASHEQYF
TRBV7-2,NA,TRBJ2-4,TRBD2,TGTGCCAGCAGCCCGGGACTAGCGGAAAACATTCAGTACTTC,CASSPGLAENIQYF